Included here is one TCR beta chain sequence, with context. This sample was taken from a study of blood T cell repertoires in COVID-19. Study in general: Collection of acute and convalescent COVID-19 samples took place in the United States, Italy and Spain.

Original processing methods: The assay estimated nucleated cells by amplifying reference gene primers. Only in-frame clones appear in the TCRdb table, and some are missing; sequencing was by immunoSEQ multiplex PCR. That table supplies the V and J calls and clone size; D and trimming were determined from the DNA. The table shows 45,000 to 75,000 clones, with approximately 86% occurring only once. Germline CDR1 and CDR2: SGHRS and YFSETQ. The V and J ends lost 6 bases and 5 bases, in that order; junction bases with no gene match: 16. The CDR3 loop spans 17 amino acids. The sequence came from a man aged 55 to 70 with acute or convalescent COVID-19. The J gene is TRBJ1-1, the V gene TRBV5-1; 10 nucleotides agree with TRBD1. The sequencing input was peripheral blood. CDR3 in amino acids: CASNQTPGQGRWTEAFF. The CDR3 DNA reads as TGCGCCAGCAACCAAACACCGGGACAGGGGCGGTGGACTGAAGCTTTCTTT.